A single sample is the source of the 30 T cell receptor beta chains below, sequenced in a study of T cells in Graves' hyperthyroidism and ophthalmopathy. The CDR3 regions of TCR beta were amplified from RNA transcripts. When the TCR CDR3 underwent first-round RT-PCR, the HTBI primer set was used. TCRdb independently ran MiXCR on the multiplex PCR reads; one entry per CDR3 protein. This repertoire shows fewer than 850,000 distinct CDR3 sequences, roughly 17% found once; its top ten account for roughly 16%. The sequenced sample consisted of blood. The receptors come from a man aged 50 to 60 with Graves' hyperthyroidism.

There are many counts of this clonotype. The chain carries TRBV12-3 or TRBV12-4 and TRBJ1-1; a possible D gene is TRBD1 (5 bases). This CDR3 has 13 residues. V dropped 2 bases and J dropped 6 bases, with 10 bases sitting between them. The CDR3 spells CASSLKGSAEAFF. The CDR3 DNA sequence: TGTGCCAGCAGTTTAAAGGGGAGCGCTGAAGCTTTCTTT.

With respect to this clonotype: The junction and the germline gene differ at one end; a read error may be behind it. The chain is built from TRBV19 and TRBJ1-2; D may be TRBD1 (6 bases). Per the germline V gene, CDR1 is LNHDA and CDR2 is SQIVND (reference sequence). The CDR3 is 13 residues long. The chain's CDR3 is CASSIQGSYSYTF. The CDR3 bases are TGTGCCAGTAGTATTCAGGGGAGCTATAGCTACACCTTC.

The chain employs TRBV5-6 and TRBJ2-1, with D perhaps matching TRBD2 (5 bases). CDR3 length: 13 amino acids. Germline V gene lookup returns CDR1 SGHDT and CDR2 YYEEEE. The ends were cut back, 4 bases at V and 5 bases at J, with 10 bases in the middle. The CDR3 DNA is TGTGCCAGCAGCCCGGACTGGGACAATGAGCAGTTCTTC. Amino acid sequence: CASSPDWDNEQFF.

This clonotype came up many times. The chain links TRBV28 to TRBJ2-1; 10 positions agree with TRBD2. The CDR3 is 15 residues long. Germline V lookup: CDR1 MDHEN, CDR2 SYDVKM. With 3 bases clipped from V and 7 bases from J, the junction kept 6 bases outside the gene matches. The CDR3: CASSFPGTSVNEQFF. The CDR3 DNA reads as TGTGCCAGCAGTTTCCCCGGGACTAGCGTTAATGAGCAGTTCTTC.

Ten or more counts support this clonotype. V and J are TRBV29-1 and TRBJ2-7, with D unresolved. The V gene lost 3 bases and the J gene lost 3 bases, with 9 bases spanning the gap. The germline V gene has CDR1 SQVTM and CDR2 ANQGSEA. The length of the CDR3 is 12 residues. DNA of the CDR3: TGCAGCGTTGAGGGCAAGGGCTACGAGCAGTACTTC. Amino acid sequence: CSVEGKGYEQYF.

Only a few counts were recorded for this clonotype. The rearrangement joins TRBV2 to TRBJ1-4; D perhaps matches TRBD1 (5 bases). Germline lookup yields CDR1 SNHLY and CDR2 FYNNEI. The V end lost 7 bases, the J end lost 1 base, and 16 bases lay between the germline ends. This CDR3 comprises 16 residues. CDR3 in DNA: TGTGCCAGCACCGGAGAGATGGGGCTAACTAATGAAAAACTGTTTTTT. Protein sequence: CASTGEMGLTNEKLFF.

V gene TRBV28 combines with J gene TRBJ2-7, with a possible D match to TRBD1 (5 bases). Germline V CDR1 and CDR2: MDHEN, SYDVKM. The CDR3 is 18 amino acids. Trimming removed 4 bases at V and 2 bases at J, with 24 bases between. This CDR3 reads CASSSLTLVQAHTYEQYF. CDR3 nucleotides: TGTGCCAGCAGTTCCCTTACACTGGTACAGGCTCATACCTACGAGCAGTACTTC.

The V call is TRBV14, the J call TRBJ2-7; D possibly corresponds to TRBD2 (6 bases). V was clipped by 1 base and J by 5 bases, with 18 bases between them. The CDR3 is 16 amino acids. Germline V CDR1 and CDR2: SGHDN, FVKESK. Written as DNA, the CDR3 is TGTGCCAGCAGCCAAGTCGAAGGGACTCCCCTGGACGAGCAGTACTTC. Translating gives CASSQVEGTPLDEQYF.

There are many counts of this clonotype. J is TRBJ2-1 and V is TRBV6-1; 11 bases align to TRBD2. The CDR3 has 16 residues. CDR1 is MNHNS, CDR2 SASEGT, per germline. Trimming cost V 5 bases and J 4 bases; bases outside gene matches: 7. CDR3 sequence (DNA): TGTGCCAGCAGTCATACTAGCGGGAGCCTTTACAATGAGCAGTTCTTC. Its protein is CASSHTSGSLYNEQFF.

At least ten counts were recorded for this clonotype. The rearrangement joins TRBV2 to TRBJ2-7; 7 positions match TRBD1. The length of the CDR3 is 13 residues. V lost 4 bases to trimming and J lost 1 base; unmatched junction nucleotides: 1. CDR1 is SNHLY, CDR2 FYNNEI, per germline. Here the CDR3 DNA reads TGTGCCAGCAGTGGGGGACAGTCCTACGAGCAGTACTTC. Amino acid sequence: CASSGGQSYEQYF.

This clonotype came up many times. The chain uses TRBV3-1 and TRBJ2-7; possibly TRBD2 for D (6 bases). The CDR3 has 18 amino acids. Per the germline V gene, CDR1 is LGHDT and CDR2 is YNNKEL (reference sequence). V lost 0 bases to trimming and J lost 6 bases, with 24 bases between them. The CDR3 loop reads CASSQENSPTSKMGEQYF. The CDR3 nucleotides read TGTGCCAGCAGCCAAGAAAACAGCCCGACTAGTAAGATGGGCGAGCAGTACTTC.

The sample holds many counts of this clonotype. This chain joins TRBV27 and TRBJ2-7; TRBD2 agrees at 8 bases. Per the germline V gene, CDR1 is MNHEY and CDR2 is SMNVEV (reference sequence). CDR3 length: 15 amino acids. Trimming at V came to 4 bases and at J to 6 bases, leaving 11 bases not matched to a gene. The CDR3 coding sequence is TGTGCCAGCAGTTGGGCGGCGGGAGGAAGTTTCGAGCAGTACTTC. Translated: CASSWAAGGSFEQYF.

This chain uses TRBV20-1 with TRBJ2-7; possibly TRBD1 or TRBD2 for D (5 bases each). The CDR3 length is 11 residues. Trimming removed 7 bases at V and 6 bases at J, with 13 bases between. Germline V lookup: CDR1 DFQATT, CDR2 SNEGSKA (reference sequence). The CDR3 sequence: CSVQGPIEQYF. DNA of the CDR3: TGCAGTGTTCAGGGACCTATCGAGCAGTACTTC.

In its sample, this clonotype was seen a few times. V is TRBV27 and J is TRBJ1-5; TRBD1 aligns across 8 bases. The germline V gene has CDR1 MNHEY and CDR2 SMNVEV (reference sequence). The CDR3 covers 13 residues. V trimming: 10 bases; J trimming: 3 bases; junction bases outside the gene matches: 5. CDR3 bases: TGTGCCAAATGGACAGGGCACAATCAGCCCCAGCATTTT. Translated: CAKWTGHNQPQHF.

This clonotype has ten or more counts. V and J are TRBV27 and TRBJ2-3; 7 nucleotides align to TRBD1. CDR3 length equals 15 residues. Germline V gene sequence: CDR1 MNHEY, CDR2 SMNVEV (reference sequence). V gave up 5 bases and J gave up 5 bases; unmatched junction bases: 10. The CDR3 nucleotides read TGTGCCAGCAGTCGGGACAGAAGGGGAGAAGATACGCAGTATTTT. As protein: CASSRDRRGEDTQYF.

This clonotype has ten or more counts. The V and J genes are TRBV12-3 or TRBV12-4 and TRBJ1-4; tentative D call: TRBD1 (5 bases). Trimming left V 5 bases short and J 7 bases short, with 20 bases between. This CDR3 has 16 residues. The CDR3 loop is CASSPRRRGTGEKLFF. DNA for the CDR3: TGTGCCAGCAGTCCCCGAAGGCGGGGGACGGGTGAAAAACTGTTTTTT.

This clonotype was counted only a few times. The V gene is TRBV20-1, the J gene TRBJ1-2; no firm D call. The V and J ends lost 1 base and 6 bases respectively, with 24 bases between them. Germline V gene lookup returns CDR1 DFQATT and CDR2 SNEGSKA (reference sequence). The CDR3 sequence is 17 residues long. The chain's CDR3 is CSARVNQLALGLDGYTF. Written as DNA, the CDR3 is TGCAGTGCTAGAGTTAATCAACTGGCCTTGGGTTTGGATGGCTACACCTTC.

This clonotype was counted between two and nine times. V and J are TRBV6-5 and TRBJ1-2; D perhaps matches TRBD1 (6 bases). The CDR3 sequence is 15 residues long. V dropped 0 bases and J dropped 8 bases, with 16 bases sitting between them. Germline-derived CDR1 and CDR2 are MNHEY and SVGAGI. The CDR3 DNA follows: TGTGCCAGCAGTTACTCGCCAGGGGCAGGTGAGGGCTACACCTTC. The encoded protein is CASSYSPGAGEGYTF.

The table lists this clonotype with many counts. The V call is TRBV2, the J call TRBJ2-3; maybe TRBD1 (5 bases). This CDR3 spans 13 amino acids. V lost 4 bases and J lost 4, with 9 bases in between. Germline assignment: CDR1 SNHLY and CDR2 FYNNEI. The CDR3 region has the DNA TGTGCCAGCAGTGTTGAAGGGGCAGATACGCAGTATTTT. This gives the protein CASSVEGADTQYF. Based on the CDR3 plus reference TRBV2 and TRBJ2-3, the full variable domain is EPEVTQTPSHQVTQMGQEVILRCVPISNHLYFYWYRQILGQKVEFLVSFYNNEISEKSEIFDDQFSVERPDGSNFTLKIRSTKLEDSAMYFCASSVEGADTQYFGPGTRLTVL.

This clonotype was recorded many times. The junction shows a germline mismatch at one end, possibly a read error. V and J are TRBV19 and TRBJ1-1; TRBD1 might be the D (5 bases). Germline-derived CDR1 and CDR2 are LNHDA and SQIVND (reference sequence). The CDR3 spans 13 residues. The CDR3 nucleotides are TGTGCCAGCAGTACTCAGGGGAACACTGAAGCTTTCTTT. Translated: CASSTQGNTEAFF.

V gene TRBV10-3 combines with J gene TRBJ2-2; D gene uncertain. The CDR3 has 18 residues. V lost 2 bases, J lost 2 bases, and 18 bases lay in between. In germline, CDR1 is ENHRY, CDR2 SYGVKD. The CDR3, as DNA: TGTGCCATCAGTGAGCTCTTCATCTATGGCAGTAACACCGGGGAGCTGTTTTTT. It specifies CAISELFIYGSNTGELFF.

This clonotype has a count of ten or more. The chain has TRBV2 and TRBJ2-1; D unresolved. From germline, CDR1 is SNHLY and CDR2 FYNNEI. V dropped 2 bases and J dropped 5 bases, with 10 bases sitting between them. The CDR3 is 14 amino acids. The CDR3 spells CASSEPYPNNEQFF. The DNA for the CDR3 is TGTGCCAGCAGTGAACCTTACCCTAACAATGAGCAGTTCTTC.

This clonotype was picked up many times. The chain employs TRBV10-3 and TRBJ2-5; D unclear. Trimming removed 0 bases from V and 4 bases from J, with 12 bases in between. This CDR3 spans 15 amino acids. Germline CDR1 and CDR2: ENHRY and SYGVKD. CDR3 protein: CAISESSRPAETQYF. In DNA, the CDR3 is TGTGCCATCAGTGAGTCATCGCGGCCCGCAGAGACCCAGTACTTC.

There are many counts of this clonotype. This chain uses TRBV6-2 or TRBV6-3 with TRBJ1-1; D is ambiguous. The V end lost 7 bases, the J end lost 1 base, and 7 bases lay between the germline ends. The CDR3 sequence is 12 residues long. Germline lookup yields CDR1 MNHEY and CDR2 SVGEGT. The DNA for the CDR3 is TGTGCCAGCACCGAACCGAACACTGAAGCTTTCTTT. It codes for CASTEPNTEAFF.

This clonotype was recorded many times. The rearrangement links TRBV10-3 to TRBJ2-5; TRBD1 matches at 7 bases. The CDR3 runs to 14 residues. Germline V lookup: CDR1 ENHRY, CDR2 SYGVKD. Germline trimming cut 5 bases from V and 1 base from J; bases unmatched to any gene: 4. The CDR3 region is CAISTGTVQETQYF. For the CDR3, the DNA is TGTGCCATCAGTACAGGGACAGTCCAAGAGACCCAGTACTTC.

Ten or more counts support this clonotype. CDR3 loop: CASSRKGAPFGKLFF. The CDR3 region has the DNA TGTGCCAGCAGCCGGAAGGGGGCGCCATTCGGAAAACTGTTTTTT. The chain carries TRBV28 and TRBJ1-4; 7 bases line up with TRBD1. CDR1 is MDHEN and CDR2 is SYDVKM in the germline V gene. Trimming took 6 bases from V and 10 from J; bases not matched to a gene: 14. This CDR3 spans 15 amino acids. Complete variable domain (other parts from reference TRBV28 and TRBJ1-4): DVKVTQSSRYLVKRTGEKVFLECVQDMDHENMFWYRQDPGLGLRLIYFSYDVKMKEKGDIPEGYSVSREKKERFSLILESASTNQTSMYLCASSRKGAPFGKLFFGSGTQLSVL.

A note on this clonotype: One end of the junction does not line up with germline, which may come from a read error. This chain joins TRBV14 and TRBJ2-7; D is perhaps TRBD1 (6 bases). Germline CDR1 is SGHDN and CDR2 is FVKESK. The CDR3 has 13 amino acids. The CDR3 is CASSHLTGYGQYF. The CDR3 coding sequence is TGTGCCAGCAGCCACCTGACAGGATACGGGCAGTACTTC. The full variable domain, in which reference TRBV14 and TRBJ2-7 provide the parts outside the CDR3, is EAGVTQFPSHSVIEKGQTVTLRCDPISGHDNLYWYRRVMGKEIKFLLHFVKESKQDESGMPNNRFLAERTGGTYSTLKVQPAELEDSGVYFCASSHLTGYGQYFGPGTRLTVT.

This chain links TRBV19 with TRBJ2-7; 11 nucleotides align to TRBD1. CDR1 and CDR2 (germline): LNHDA, SQIVND (reference sequence). CDR3 size: 14 residues. Losses at the gene ends were 7 bases for V and 2 bases for J; bases not matched to a gene: 4. The CDR3 DNA is TGTGCCAGTAATCTGGGACAGGGGGCCTACGAGCAGTACTTC. Residues: CASNLGQGAYEQYF.

The CDR3 is CSVETGQSYEQFF. The DNA of the CDR3 is TGCAGCGTTGAGACAGGACAGAGTTACGAGCAGTTCTTC. The chain uses TRBV29-1 and TRBJ2-1; D might be TRBD1 (6 bases). Germline CDR1 SQVTM, CDR2 ANQGSEA. V lost 3 bases to trimming and J lost 10 bases, with 16 bases between them. The CDR3 runs to 13 residues.

The chain uses TRBV4-3 and TRBJ2-7; tentatively, D is TRBD2 (6 bases). Germline values: CDR1 LGHNA, CDR2 YSLEER. The ends were cut back, 5 bases at V and 5 bases at J, with 19 bases in the middle. CDR3 length equals 15 residues. The CDR3, as DNA: TGCGCCAGCAGCAGGAATAGGGACTGGGGGGACGAGCAGTACTTC. This encodes CASSRNRDWGDEQYF.